The rows below give T cell receptor beta chains drawn from one sample of a study of T-cell reconstitution after alpha-beta-depleted transplantation in children. TCRdb ran MiXCR on the PCR reads and lists one entry per CDR3 protein. The sample consists of over 100,000 distinct CDR3 sequences, 7% to 8% of them appearing once. Here the sequenced sample was PBMCs, taken before TCRalphabeta/CD19-depleted stem cell transplant. The receptors stem from a boy aged 2 to 10 with acute lymphoblastic leukemia, due to receive a stem cell transplant. Both conserved end residues are part of each CDR3. The D gene is left open where the match is weak. Where a row states a size, it is once, few, many or the class of an expanded clone; other rows omit it.

v_gene: TRBV5-1
j_gene: TRBJ2-5
abundance: few
d_gene: TRBD2
CDR3nt: TGCGCCAGCAGCTTGTCAACAGCGGGGGCCCAAGAGACCCAGTACTTC
CDR3aa: CASSLSTAGAQETQYF

v_gene: TRBV3-1
j_gene: TRBJ2-5
abundance: .
d_gene: TRBD2
CDR3nt: TGTGCCAGCAGCCAAGAGTGGACTAGCGGGGGGTTTGATGAGACCCAGTACTTC
CDR3aa: CASSQEWTSGGFDETQYF

v_gene: TRBV5-6
j_gene: TRBJ1-6
abundance: many
d_gene: .
CDR3nt: TGTGCCAGCACCTTCGGACATCCTTATAATTCACCCCTCCACTTT
CDR3aa: CASTFGHPYNSPLHF

v_gene: TRBV20-1
j_gene: TRBJ2-3
abundance: .
d_gene: .
CDR3nt: TGCAGTGCTAGTCGCGGGGAGGAAGATACGCAGTATTTT
CDR3aa: CSASRGEEDTQYF

v_gene: TRBV20-1
j_gene: TRBJ2-5
abundance: many
d_gene: .
CDR3nt: TGCAGTGCTAGAGATGCGCAGGACCCACAAGAGACCCAGTACTTC
CDR3aa: CSARDAQDPQETQYF

v_gene: TRBV20-1
j_gene: TRBJ2-1
abundance: few
d_gene: TRBD2
CDR3nt: TGCAGTGTCCACCGGGGGGGCAATGAGCAGTTCTTC
CDR3aa: CSVHRGGNEQFF

v_gene: TRBV15
j_gene: TRBJ1-1
abundance: many
d_gene: TRBD1
CDR3nt: TGTGCCACCAGCATCTTCAGGGGGTCGAAGGCTTTCTTT
CDR3aa: CATSIFRGSKAFF

v_gene: TRBV3-1
j_gene: TRBJ1-4
abundance: few
d_gene: .
CDR3nt: TGTGCCAGCAGCCCCGATCACCAGGCAACTAATGAAAAACTGTTTTTT
CDR3aa: CASSPDHQATNEKLFF

v_gene: TRBV20-1
j_gene: TRBJ1-5
abundance: many
d_gene: .
CDR3nt: TGCAGTGCTAGGCGGGGGGGTGGTTATAGCAATCAGCCCCAGCATTTT
CDR3aa: CSARRGGGYSNQPQHF

v_gene: TRBV11-1
j_gene: TRBJ2-7
abundance: few
d_gene: TRBD2
CDR3nt: TGTGCCAGCAGCTCTCCGACTAGCGGGGGCCCCAAAACCTACGAGCAGTACTTC
CDR3aa: CASSSPTSGGPKTYEQYF

v_gene: TRBV6-2/TRBV6-3
j_gene: TRBJ1-5
abundance: many
d_gene: .
CDR3nt: TGTGCCAGCAGTTACGGAGGGAATCAGCCCCAGCATTTT
CDR3aa: CASSYGGNQPQHF

v_gene: TRBV29-1
j_gene: TRBJ1-1
abundance: many
d_gene: .
CDR3nt: TGCAGCGTTGTGAGGGACATGAACACTGAAGCTTTCTTT
CDR3aa: CSVVRDMNTEAFF

v_gene: TRBV7-2
j_gene: TRBJ2-7
abundance: .
d_gene: TRBD2
CDR3nt: TGTGCCACCAACAGGGGACTAGCGGGCGATTGGTACGAGCAGTACTTC
CDR3aa: CATNRGLAGDWYEQYF

v_gene: TRBV19
j_gene: TRBJ1-2
abundance: few
d_gene: .
CDR3nt: TGTGCCAGTAGTCTCTCGGACTTCCAGGAGGGCTACACCTTC
CDR3aa: CASSLSDFQEGYTF

v_gene: TRBV7-2
j_gene: TRBJ1-2
abundance: many
d_gene: .
CDR3nt: TGTGCCAGCAGCTTTTCTTATGGCTACACCTTC
CDR3aa: CASSFSYGYTF

v_gene: TRBV18
j_gene: TRBJ1-3
abundance: few
d_gene: .
CDR3nt: TGTGCCAGCTCACCTACGGACGGGAGCTCTGGAAACACCATATATTTT
CDR3aa: CASSPTDGSSGNTIYF

v_gene: TRBV5-1
j_gene: TRBJ2-4
abundance: many
d_gene: .
CDR3nt: TGCGCCAGCTTTCGGGTCCCGGGGTCAAACATTCAGTACTTC
CDR3aa: CASFRVPGSNIQYF

v_gene: TRBV11-1
j_gene: TRBJ2-1
abundance: .
d_gene: TRBD2
CDR3nt: TGTGCCAGCAGCATTAGCGGGGACTCCTACAATGAGCAGTTCTTC
CDR3aa: CASSISGDSYNEQFF

v_gene: TRBV6-5
j_gene: TRBJ2-3
abundance: few
d_gene: .
CDR3nt: TGTGCCAGCAGTTACTCACGGTCGCAGGATACGCAGTATTTT
CDR3aa: CASSYSRSQDTQYF

v_gene: TRBV20-1
j_gene: TRBJ1-5
abundance: many
d_gene: .
CDR3nt: TGCAGTGCCACCACAGGAGGCAATCAGCCCCAGCATTTT
CDR3aa: CSATTGGNQPQHF

v_gene: TRBV10-3
j_gene: TRBJ2-1
abundance: many
d_gene: TRBD2
CDR3nt: TGTGCCATCAGTCCTAGCGGGGGGGCCGACAATGAGCAGTTCTTC
CDR3aa: CAISPSGGADNEQFF

v_gene: TRBV27
j_gene: TRBJ1-2
abundance: many
d_gene: TRBD1
CDR3nt: TGTGCCAGCAGGTCCGGGACAGCCTGGATCTATGGCTACACCTTC
CDR3aa: CASRSGTAWIYGYTF

v_gene: TRBV2
j_gene: TRBJ2-3
abundance: many
d_gene: TRBD2
CDR3nt: TGTGCCTGCTGTTTGGAGGGAAGCGGGGGGGTCGCTAGCACAGATACGCAGTATTTT
CDR3aa: CACCLEGSGGVASTDTQYF

v_gene: TRBV4-3
j_gene: TRBJ1-1
abundance: many
d_gene: .
CDR3nt: TGCGCCAGCACCACCAAACGGGGGACTGAAGCTTTCTTT
CDR3aa: CASTTKRGTEAFF

v_gene: TRBV20-1
j_gene: TRBJ2-7
abundance: .
d_gene: .
CDR3nt: TGCAGTGCCGCCGTGGGCGGTACCTACGAGCAGTACTTC
CDR3aa: CSAAVGGTYEQYF

v_gene: TRBV12-3/TRBV12-4
j_gene: TRBJ1-6
abundance: few
d_gene: .
CDR3nt: TGTGCCAGCAGTTTGGGTCGCCTCTGGCCCCTCCACTTT
CDR3aa: CASSLGRLWPLHF

v_gene: TRBV5-1
j_gene: TRBJ2-5
abundance: many
d_gene: TRBD2
CDR3nt: TGCGCCAGCAGCTTGGCCGGGACTAGCGAGCGAGAGACCCAGTACTTC
CDR3aa: CASSLAGTSERETQYF